The 32 T cell receptor beta chains reported below all come from one sample, sequenced in a study of sequential checkpoint blockade in melanoma. Data came from immunoSEQ multiplex PCR; TCRdb stores just in-frame clones and leaves some out. The data hold 500 to 650 clones, with 20% to 25% observed a single time. As to treatment: randomized to nivolumab then ipilimumab (arm A) or the reverse (arm B). Sequenced here: tumor tissue (inferred from file names), sampled from a patient given nivolumab and ipilimumab in sequence. The receptors come from a human donor with melanoma.

This sequence joins TRBV10-3 and TRBJ1-2; a weak D match, TRBD1 (6 bases). This CDR3 comprises 14 residues. Trimming stripped 2 bases from V and 4 bases from J, with 11 bases between. In germline, CDR1 is ENHRY, CDR2 SYGVKD. The DNA of the CDR3 is TGTGCCATCAGTGAGCCCGGACAGTTCTATGGCTACACCTTC. Residues: CAISEPGQFYGYTF.

Sample share makes this clone large (0.1 to 1%). V is TRBV6-8 and J is TRBJ2-7; 8 nucleotides match TRBD1. CDR3 length: 15 residues. Losses at the gene ends were 4 bases for V and 0 bases for J; bases not matched to a gene: 5. Germline-derived CDR1 and CDR2 are MNHGY and SAAAGT. The CDR3: CASSFDRGYSYEQYF. CDR3 DNA: TGTGCCAGCAGTTTTGACAGGGGTTACTCCTACGAGCAGTACTTC.

This clone was recorded once. V usage is TRBV29-1 and J usage is TRBJ1-5; perhaps TRBD1 as D (5 bases). Per germline, CDR1 SQVTM and CDR2 ANQGSEA. CDR3 length: 14 amino acids. The V end lost 4 bases, the J end lost 4 bases, and 14 bases lay between the germline ends. The CDR3 protein is CSVAGPGLNQPQHF. CDR3 in DNA: TGCAGCGTTGCGGGGCCGGGCCTTAATCAGCCCCAGCATTTT.

A few counts support this clone. The V and J genes are TRBV28 and TRBJ1-3; 9 nucleotides align to TRBD1. J lost 8 bases, V lost 6 bases, and 14 bases had no gene match. Germline values: CDR1 MDHEN, CDR2 SYDVKM. The CDR3 covers 16 residues. This CDR3 reads CASRAGPGQGRDTIYF. In DNA form, the CDR3 reads TGTGCCAGCAGGGCCGGGCCAGGACAGGGGAGAGACACCATATATTTT.

This clone is judged large. The CDR3 is CASSLGSTWSEAFF. The CDR3 nucleotides read TGTGCCAGCAGCTTGGGGTCGACATGGTCTGAAGCTTTCTTT. The chain uses TRBV11-3 and TRBJ1-1, with no clear D. The V gene's germline CDR1 is SGHNT and CDR2 YENEEA. Trimming stripped 3 bases from V and 6 bases from J, with 14 bases between. The CDR3 has 14 amino acids.

This clone occurred a few times. The chain combines TRBV11-3 with TRBJ2-7; TRBD1 or TRBD2 may be the D gene (5 bases each). The CDR3 covers 14 residues. Germline CDR1 is SGHNT and CDR2 is YENEEA. V shed 4 bases and J shed 4 bases, with 14 bases lying between them. This CDR3 is CASSSSVGVYEQYF. CDR3 DNA sequence: TGTGCCAGCAGCTCCTCGGTGGGGGTGTACGAGCAGTACTTC.

The chain is built from TRBV11-3 and TRBJ2-3, with a possible D match to TRBD2 (6 bases). This CDR3 has 15 amino acids. Germline V gives CDR1 SGHNT, CDR2 YENEEA. Between the trimmed V and J ends, which lost 3 bases and 6 bases, there was a span of 16 bases. The DNA of the CDR3 is TGTGCCAGCAGCTTCGGGTCGGGAGAGACGGATACGCAGTATTTT. This encodes CASSFGSGETDTQYF.

The chain employs TRBV18 and TRBJ1-2, with 10 bases fitting TRBD1. The CDR3 runs to 15 residues. V lost 4 bases, J lost 5 bases, and 7 bases stayed unmatched. The V gene's germline CDR1 is KGHSH and CDR2 LQKENI. The CDR3 nucleotides read TGTGCCAGCTCACTGGCCGGGACAGGGGTATATGGCTACACCTTC. Translation gives CASSLAGTGVYGYTF.

A remark on this clone: An end of the junction differs from the germline gene, which may be a read error. The chain employs TRBV6-8 and TRBJ1-1; unclear D gene. This CDR3 region has 15 residues. Per the germline V gene, CDR1 is MNHGY and CDR2 is SAAAGT. The CDR3 sequence: CAISASADLNTEAFF. DNA of the CDR3: TGTGCCATCAGTGCGAGTGCAGATCTTAACACTGAAGCTTTCTTT.

This clone turned up a few times. J is TRBJ2-3 and V is TRBV6-8; 7 positions match TRBD1. The CDR3 contains 14 residues. The J segment lost 4 bases and the V segment lost 6 bases, leaving 7 bases of the junction unmatched. Germline V gene lookup returns CDR1 MNHGY and CDR2 SAAAGT. CDR3 sequence: CASRDRTPADTQYF. The CDR3 DNA follows: TGTGCCAGCAGGGACAGGACACCCGCAGATACGCAGTATTTT.

The chain joins TRBV9 to TRBJ1-5; no clear D. In germline, CDR1 is SGDLS, CDR2 YYNGEE. This CDR3 has 15 amino acids. Trimming pared 4 bases from V and 0 bases from J, leaving 11 bases between. In DNA, the CDR3 is TGTGCCAGCAGCCCTGGTCCCCTTAGCAATCAGCCCCAGCATTTT. The encoded protein is CASSPGPLSNQPQHF.

The rearrangement uses TRBV25-1 and TRBJ2-7; 8 bases align to TRBD2. The length of the CDR3 is 13 residues. Germline CDR1 MGHDK, CDR2 SYGVNS. V was pared by 7 bases and J by 3 bases, with 5 bases of the junction left unmatched. The CDR3, as DNA: TGTGCCAGCACGACTAGCGCTTTCTACGAGCAGTACTTC. This codes for CASTTSAFYEQYF.

The rearrangement joins TRBV5-1 to TRBJ2-7; D is undetermined. V was shortened by 3 bases and J by 0 bases, with 13 bases between the two germline ends. CDR1 is SGHRS, CDR2 YFSETQ, per germline. This CDR3 region has 15 residues. For the CDR3, the DNA is TGCGCCAGCAGCTCTCTCGACGAAATCTCCTACGAGCAGTACTTC. Translated, it gives CASSSLDEISYEQYF.

CDR3 amino acids: CASSLGGRAYEQYF. The CDR3 DNA is TGTGCCAGCAGCTTAGGTGGACGGGCCTACGAGCAGTACTTC. The chain joins TRBV11-3 to TRBJ2-7; D gene unclear. Trimming cost V 1 base and J 2 bases, with 9 bases left between them. There are 14 residues in the CDR3. Germline CDR1 SGHNT, CDR2 YENEEA.

This chain joins TRBV15 and TRBJ2-5; D ambiguous. Germline assignment: CDR1 LNHNV and CDR2 YYDKDF (reference sequence). With 0 bases removed from V and 1 base from J, the gap between germline ends came to 6 bases. The CDR3 length is 14 residues. Written as DNA, the CDR3 is TGTGCCACCAGCAGAGATTGGGCCCAAGAGACCCAGTACTTC. Translated: CATSRDWAQETQYF.

A few counts support this clone. The chain links TRBV11-3 to TRBJ2-1; 7 bases match TRBD2. The germline CDR1 and CDR2 sequences are SGHNT and YENEEA. Trimming took 5 bases from V and 7 from J; bases not matched to a gene: 14. CDR3 size: 16 residues. The CDR3 spells CASSQGLPLNSNEQFF. The CDR3 DNA follows: TGTGCCAGCAGCCAGGGACTACCCCTGAATTCGAATGAGCAGTTCTTC.

The chain employs TRBV5-1 and TRBJ1-1; 8 bases are shared with TRBD1. The V and J ends lost 4 bases and 1 base, in that order; junction bases with no gene match: 3. The CDR3 totals 14 residues. Germline V CDR1 and CDR2: SGHRS, YFSETQ. CDR3 loop: CASSVGQGNTEAFF. In DNA, the CDR3 is TGCGCCAGCAGCGTCGGACAGGGGAACACTGAAGCTTTCTTT.

This clone is large within its sample. The J gene is TRBJ1-4, the V gene TRBV28, with 9 bases matching TRBD1. This CDR3 has 19 residues. Trimming removed 5 bases from V and 7 bases from J; junction bases left unmatched: 20. The germline V gene encodes CDR1 MDHEN and CDR2 SYDVKM. CDR3: CASSMITGTGTIKPEKLFF. The CDR3, as DNA: TGTGCCAGCAGTATGATTACCGGGACAGGGACAATAAAGCCTGAAAAACTGTTTTTT.

The chain couples TRBV5-1 to TRBJ1-1; D perhaps matches TRBD1 (6 bases). The CDR3 extends over 14 amino acids. V lost 1 base to trimming and J lost 2 bases, with 9 bases between them. CDR1 is SGHRS, CDR2 YFSETQ, per germline. CDR3 sequence: CASSLQGTNTEAFF. CDR3 coding DNA: TGCGCCAGCAGCTTGCAGGGGACCAACACTGAAGCTTTCTTT.

This clone was seen a handful of times. The CDR3 loop is CASSIPGRSYGYTF. The CDR3 DNA sequence: TGTGCCAGCAGCATACCAGGACGCTCCTATGGCTACACCTTC. The V and J genes are TRBV11-3 and TRBJ1-2; D remains ambiguous. The CDR3 sequence is 14 residues long. The ends were cut back, 5 bases at V and 4 bases at J, with 14 bases in the middle. Germline CDR1 SGHNT, CDR2 YENEEA.

The chain has TRBV29-1 and TRBJ2-7; TRBD1 agrees at 8 bases. The CDR3 covers 15 residues. CDR1 is SQVTM and CDR2 is ANQGSEA in the germline V gene. Trimming removed 8 bases from V and 2 bases from J; junction bases left unmatched: 14. The CDR3 is CSCRLDRDYPYEQYF. CDR3 DNA sequence: TGCAGCTGCCGGTTGGACAGGGATTACCCCTACGAGCAGTACTTC.

This rearrangement joins TRBV1 to TRBJ2-3. TRBV1 is assigned pseudogene status. The CDR3 has 15 residues. DNA for the CDR3: TGCGCCAGCAGCCAAGATTGGGATTTAGCAGATACGCAGTATTTT. Its translation: CASSQDWDLADTQYF.

V is TRBV28 and J is TRBJ2-3; D unresolved. V was pared by 8 bases and J by 1 base, with 19 bases between. This CDR3 is built from 16 residues. CDR1 is MDHEN, CDR2 SYDVKM, per germline. CDR3 coding DNA: TGTGCCAGCCGTGAGTCCCTTAACGGCCGCACAGATACGCAGTATTTT. It yields the protein CASRESLNGRTDTQYF.

This chain uses TRBV5-1 with TRBJ2-3, with TRBD1 matching 11 bases. Trimming at V came to 3 bases and at J to 0 bases, leaving 3 bases not matched to a gene. This CDR3 has 16 residues. CDR1 and CDR2 (germline): SGHRS, YFSETQ. The CDR3 sequence: CASSYGTGGSTDTQYF. Here the CDR3 DNA reads TGCGCCAGCAGCTACGGGACAGGGGGTAGCACAGATACGCAGTATTTT.

The chain couples TRBV19 to TRBJ2-7; 8 bases align to TRBD1. Germline V gene lookup returns CDR1 LNHDA and CDR2 SQIVND (reference sequence). There are 14 residues in the CDR3. The CDR3 DNA is TGTTCAACTGCGCCGACAGGGGCCTCCTACGAGCAGTACTTC. It is translated as CSTAPTGASYEQYF.

This clone was observed once. The V gene is TRBV30, the J gene TRBJ1-3; D ambiguous. The germline V gene has CDR1 GTSNPN and CDR2 SVGIG (reference sequence). This CDR3 spans 12 amino acids. The germline V and J ends were trimmed by 4 bases and 2 bases, with 6 bases remaining between them. The CDR3 sequence: CAWKVPGNTIYF. CDR3 sequence (DNA): TGTGCCTGGAAAGTACCTGGAAACACCATATATTTT.

The chain couples TRBV30 to TRBJ2-7; perhaps TRBD1 as D (6 bases). Germline-derived CDR1 and CDR2 are GTSNPN and SVGIG (reference sequence). This CDR3 is built from 15 residues. V gave up 4 bases and J gave up 0 bases, with 16 bases separating them. For the CDR3, the DNA is TGTGCCTGGACCCCAAGGCAGGGGCCCTCCTACGAGCAGTACTTC. This translates into CAWTPRQGPSYEQYF.

By sample share, this clone is large. The chain has TRBV11-3 and TRBJ2-1, with 7 positions matching TRBD2. The CDR3 has 16 residues. With 1 base clipped from V and 4 bases from J, the junction kept 7 bases outside the gene matches. Germline lookup yields CDR1 SGHNT and CDR2 YENEEA. CDR3 amino acids: CASSLVGGSGYNEQFF. CDR3 sequence (DNA): TGTGCCAGCAGCTTAGTTGGCGGGAGTGGGTACAATGAGCAGTTCTTC.

CDR3 DNA sequence: TGTGCCAGCCAGGGTAACACGGCCTATGGCTACACCTTC. Translated, it gives CASQGNTAYGYTF. The genes are TRBV28 and TRBJ1-2; possibly TRBD1 for D (5 bases). The CDR3 runs to 13 residues. Germline CDR1 MDHEN, CDR2 SYDVKM. The V end was cut by 8 bases, the J end by 4 bases, with 14 bases between.

CDR3: CASSTSRGGGYEQYF. CDR3 coding DNA: TGTGCCAGTAGTACCTCCCGCGGAGGGGGCTACGAGCAGTACTTC. V gene TRBV19 combines with J gene TRBJ2-7; TRBD1 or TRBD2 may be the D gene (6 bases each). The CDR3 loop spans 15 amino acids. The V gene lost 4 bases and the J gene lost 3 bases, with 16 bases spanning the gap. CDR1 LNHDA and CDR2 SQIVND come from the germline V gene (reference sequence).

This clone was seen more than once but under ten times. The chain uses TRBV15 and TRBJ2-7; TRBD1 aligns across 9 bases. Germline values: CDR1 LNHNV, CDR2 YYDKDF (reference sequence). J lost 5 bases, V lost 0 bases, and 11 bases had no gene match. CDR3 length: 17 amino acids. CDR3 bases: TGTGCCACCAGCAGAGATCCTACGGGACAGGGAATCAACGAGCAGTACTTC. It is translated as CATSRDPTGQGINEQYF.

The V gene is TRBV6-8, the J gene TRBJ1-1; D remains unclear. The CDR3 is 13 residues long. Germline loops: CDR1 MNHGY, CDR2 SAAAGT. V lost 4 bases and J lost 7, with 13 bases in between. The CDR3, as DNA: TGTGCCAGCAGTTCTTATGCCAGGCTTGAAGCTTTCTTT. It yields the protein CASSSYARLEAFF.